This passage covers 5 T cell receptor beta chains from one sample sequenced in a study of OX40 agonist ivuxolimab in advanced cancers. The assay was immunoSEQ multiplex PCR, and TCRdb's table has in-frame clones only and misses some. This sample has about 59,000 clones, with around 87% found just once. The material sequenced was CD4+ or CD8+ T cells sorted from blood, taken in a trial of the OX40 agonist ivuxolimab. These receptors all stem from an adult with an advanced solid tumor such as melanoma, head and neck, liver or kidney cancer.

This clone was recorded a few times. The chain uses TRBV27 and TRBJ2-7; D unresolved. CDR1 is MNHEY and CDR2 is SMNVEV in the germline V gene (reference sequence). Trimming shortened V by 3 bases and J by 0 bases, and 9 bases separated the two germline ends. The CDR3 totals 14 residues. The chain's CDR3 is CASSLAESSYEQYF. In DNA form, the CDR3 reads TGTGCCAGCAGTTTGGCAGAGAGCTCCTACGAGCAGTACTTC.

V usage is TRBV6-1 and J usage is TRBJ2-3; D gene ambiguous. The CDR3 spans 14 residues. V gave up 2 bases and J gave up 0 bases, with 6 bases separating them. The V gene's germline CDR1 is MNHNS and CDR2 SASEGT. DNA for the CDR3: TGTGCCAGCAGTGAACTCCCAAGCACAGATACGCAGTATTTT. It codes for CASSELPSTDTQYF.

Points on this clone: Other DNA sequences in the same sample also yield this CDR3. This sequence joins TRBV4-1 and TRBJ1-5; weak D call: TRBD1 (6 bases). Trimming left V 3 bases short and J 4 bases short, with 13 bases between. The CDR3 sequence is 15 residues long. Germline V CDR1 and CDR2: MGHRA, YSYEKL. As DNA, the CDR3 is TGCGCCAGCAGCCAGGATGGGCAGGGGAATCAGCCCCAGCATTTT. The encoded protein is CASSQDGQGNQPQHF.

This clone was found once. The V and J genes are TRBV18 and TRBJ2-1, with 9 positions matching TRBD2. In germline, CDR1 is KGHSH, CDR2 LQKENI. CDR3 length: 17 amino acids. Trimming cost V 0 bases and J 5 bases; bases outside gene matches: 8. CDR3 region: CASSPPPSGRHHNEQFF. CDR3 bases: TGTGCCAGCTCACCACCCCCCAGCGGGAGGCACCACAATGAGCAGTTCTTC.

Written as DNA, the CDR3 is TGCGCCAGCAGCTTTGGGACCCTCAACTATGGCTACACCTTC. The encoded protein is CASSFGTLNYGYTF. This chain joins TRBV5-1 and TRBJ1-2, with D possibly matching TRBD1 (5 bases). The CDR3 loop spans 14 amino acids. The V end lost 2 bases, the J end lost 2 bases, and 10 bases lay between the germline ends. Looked up from germline, CDR1 is SGHRS and CDR2 is YFSETQ.